One and the same sample provided the 29 T cell receptor beta chains below, sequenced in a study. TCRdb used MiXCR to reprocess the 5' RACE reads, holding one entry per CDR3 protein. The sample lists approximately 40,000 distinct CDR3 sequences; approximately 30% were seen once. Sequencing used tumor-infiltrating memory CD4+ T cells sorted from the breast tumor. Subset described: memory CD4+ T cells, CD4+CD45RO+CD25-. The receptors stem from a female donor with breast cancer.

The J gene is TRBJ2-5, the V gene TRBV10-3; D is unclear. V lost 5 bases and J lost 0, with 10 bases in between. This CDR3 has 14 amino acids. CDR1 is ENHRY, CDR2 SYGVKD, per germline. The CDR3 loop reads CAISRVINQETQYF. CDR3 sequence (DNA): TGTGCCATCAGTAGAGTAATTAACCAAGAGACCCAGTACTTC.

This clonotype was seen more than once but under ten times. The chain links TRBV12-3 or TRBV12-4 to TRBJ2-7; D tentatively fits TRBD1 or TRBD2 (5 bases each). Trimming took off 5 bases at V and 3 bases at J, with 14 bases between the two ends. The CDR3 is 14 amino acids. CDR3 loop: CASSRDGPNYEQYF. The CDR3 DNA sequence: TGTGCCAGCAGTCGGGACGGACCTAACTACGAGCAGTACTTC.

V gene TRBV9 combines with J gene TRBJ1-2; D is unclear. CDR3 length: 14 residues. Germline V gene data show CDR1 as SGDLS and CDR2 as YYNGEE. V gave up 2 bases and J gave up 0 bases, with 8 bases separating them. This CDR3 reads CASSVGRANYGYTF. The CDR3 DNA sequence: TGTGCCAGCAGCGTGGGCAGAGCTAACTATGGCTACACCTTC.

The CDR3 DNA reads TGCGCCAGCAGCTTGGGGCTAGCGGAAAACACCGGGGAGCTGTTTTTT. Translating it yields CASSLGLAENTGELFF. This chain connects TRBV5-1 to TRBJ2-2; 7 bases line up with TRBD2. CDR1 is SGHRS and CDR2 is YFSETQ in the germline V gene. Trimming removed 0 bases from V and 2 bases from J; junction bases left unmatched: 4. The CDR3 has 16 amino acids.

This clonotype has a handful of counts. The genes are TRBV5-1 and TRBJ2-7; D not certain. There are 13 residues in the CDR3. V was clipped by 1 base and J by 3 bases, with 8 bases between them. CDR1 and CDR2 from the germline V gene are SGHRS and YFSETQ. The CDR3 here is CASSLPPNYEQYF. In DNA, the CDR3 is TGCGCCAGCAGCTTGCCTCCAAACTACGAGCAGTACTTC.

V is TRBV30 and J is TRBJ1-1; D is ambiguous. The germline V gene encodes CDR1 GTSNPN and CDR2 SVGIG (reference sequence). V lost 3 bases and J lost 7, with 6 bases in between. The CDR3 spans 10 residues. This chain's CDR3 is CAWRGFEAFF. CDR3 sequence (DNA): TGTGCCTGGAGGGGTTTTGAAGCTTTCTTT.

V gene TRBV4-3 combines with J gene TRBJ2-1, with unresolved D. Germline CDR1 reads LGHNA; CDR2 reads YSLEER. V lost 0 bases to trimming and J lost 7 bases, with 7 bases between them. The CDR3 contains 13 residues. For the CDR3, the DNA is TGCGCCAGCAGCCAAGATGAGGCAAATGAGCAGTTCTTC. This translates into CASSQDEANEQFF.

The V call is TRBV12-3 or TRBV12-4, the J call TRBJ2-7; tentatively, D is TRBD1 (7 bases). The V end was cut by 1 base, the J end by 3 bases, with 13 bases between. The CDR3 loop spans 15 amino acids. Here the CDR3 reads CASSLGQGGGYEQYF. CDR3 coding DNA: TGTGCCAGCAGTTTAGGACAGGGAGGAGGCTACGAGCAGTACTTC.

This clonotype has a handful of counts. The V gene is TRBV20-1, the J gene TRBJ1-2; D may be TRBD1 (5 bases). Trimming took off 1 base at V and 7 bases at J, with 13 bases between the two ends. CDR1 DFQATT and CDR2 SNEGSKA come from the germline V gene (reference sequence). The CDR3 totals 13 residues. The chain's CDR3 is CSARAQSGRGYTF. CDR3 in DNA: TGCAGTGCTAGAGCCCAATCGGGGCGTGGCTACACCTTC.

This clonotype was seen a handful of times. The J gene is TRBJ2-3, the V gene TRBV4-1, with 12 bases lining up with TRBD2. With 3 bases clipped from V and 6 bases from J, the junction kept 7 bases outside the gene matches. CDR3 size: 16 residues. From germline, CDR1 is MGHRA and CDR2 YSYEKL. The CDR3 loop reads CASSQTSGRRGDTQYF. CDR3 nucleotide sequence: TGCGCCAGCAGCCAGACTAGCGGGAGAAGGGGGGATACGCAGTATTTT.

The gene calls are TRBV7-9 and TRBJ1-1; D is unresolved. V shed 5 bases and J shed 10 bases, with 17 bases lying between them. Germline CDR1 and CDR2: SEHNR and FQNEAQ (reference sequence). This CDR3 contains 13 residues. The CDR3 bases are TGTGCCAGCAGCCCCTGGGAGGGCGCTGGAGCTTTCTTT. The encoded protein is CASSPWEGAGAFF.

The chain combines TRBV6-1 with TRBJ1-1; no clear D gene. The CDR3 runs to 15 residues. The germline V and J ends were trimmed by 2 bases and 3 bases, with 13 bases remaining between them. CDR1 MNHNS and CDR2 SASEGT come from the germline V gene. The chain's CDR3 is CASSELSRFDTEAFF. Written as DNA, the CDR3 is TGTGCCAGCAGTGAACTAAGCCGATTTGACACTGAAGCTTTCTTT.

V usage is TRBV13 and J usage is TRBJ2-3, with D possibly being TRBD1 (5 bases). The V and J ends lost 5 bases and 6 bases respectively, with 9 bases between them. The CDR3 contains 12 residues. Germline lookup yields CDR1 PRHDT and CDR2 FYEKMQ (reference sequence). For the CDR3, the DNA is TGTGCCAGCAGCCAATCAGGGGATACGCAGTATTTT. This gives the protein CASSQSGDTQYF.

CDR3 sequence: CASSPAGNLYNEQFF. The CDR3 nucleotides are TGTGCCAGCAGCCCGGCGGGGAACCTCTACAATGAGCAGTTCTTC. The V call is TRBV7-9, the J call TRBJ2-1; a weak D match, TRBD2 (6 bases). CDR1 is SEHNR and CDR2 is FQNEAQ in the germline V gene (reference sequence). Trimming took off 5 bases at V and 3 bases at J, with 14 bases between the two ends. This CDR3 contains 15 residues.

Sample share makes this clonotype medium-sized. The genes are TRBV6-5 and TRBJ1-6; D is uncertain. Trimming stripped 10 bases from V and 7 bases from J, with 11 bases between. In germline, CDR1 is MNHEY, CDR2 SVGAGI. The CDR3 has 12 amino acids. CDR3 coding DNA: TGTGCCACCCGGCAGCCCAATTCACCCCTCCACTTT. Protein: CATRQPNSPLHF.

The rearrangement joins TRBV4-2 to TRBJ2-1; TRBD1 is a possible D gene (5 bases). The CDR3 has 16 amino acids. The V gene's germline CDR1 is LGHNA and CDR2 YNFKEQ. Trimming pared 4 bases from V and 4 bases from J, leaving 17 bases between. The CDR3 here is CASSLNDDSDYNEQFF. CDR3 DNA sequence: TGTGCCAGCAGCCTTAATGACGACAGTGATTACAATGAGCAGTTCTTC.

There are a few counts of this clonotype. The rearrangement joins TRBV29-1 to TRBJ2-6; D call uncertain. Trimming removed 0 bases from V and 8 bases from J, with 20 bases in between. Germline V gene sequence: CDR1 SQVTM, CDR2 ANQGSEA. This CDR3 contains 17 residues. The CDR3 region has the DNA TGCAGCGTTGAAGATCTTCGCGGCAGTCCCTTGACCAACGTCCTGACTTTC. Its protein product is CSVEDLRGSPLTNVLTF.

This clonotype was counted only a few times. This chain links TRBV15 with TRBJ1-2; tentatively, D is TRBD1 (5 bases). Germline CDR1 reads LNHNV; CDR2 reads YYDKDF (reference sequence). The germline V and J ends were trimmed by 2 bases and 1 base, with 14 bases remaining between them. The CDR3 extends over 16 amino acids. As DNA, the CDR3 is TGTGCCACCAGCAGACCGAGGGACGCACTTAACTATGGCTACACCTTC. This codes for CATSRPRDALNYGYTF.

This clonotype was seen a few times. This sequence joins TRBV5-1 and TRBJ1-1, with D possibly being TRBD1 (6 bases). The germline V and J ends were trimmed by 1 base and 5 bases, with 12 bases remaining between them. Germline CDR1 SGHRS, CDR2 YFSETQ. The CDR3 covers 14 residues. CDR3 in DNA: TGCGCCAGCAGCTTGTATGGGGGCGGGACTGAAGCTTTCTTT. It translates to CASSLYGGGTEAFF.

The chain carries TRBV4-3 and TRBJ2-1, with D possibly called TRBD1 or TRBD2 (5 bases each). The CDR3 loop spans 15 amino acids. The germline V gene has CDR1 LGHNA and CDR2 YSLEER. Trimming shortened V by 0 bases and J by 10 bases, and 16 bases separated the two germline ends. CDR3 bases: TGCGCCAGCAGCCAAGATTCGGGGTGGGGGAACGAGCAGTTCTTC. Protein: CASSQDSGWGNEQFF.

Note on this clonotype: One end of the junction fails to match germline, which may point to a read error. V is TRBV18 and J is TRBJ2-3, with 8 positions matching TRBD2. This CDR3 has 16 residues. CDR1 and CDR2 from the germline V gene are KGHSH and LQKENI. This chain's CDR3 is CASSPAVAGRRDTQYF. The CDR3 DNA reads as TGTGCAAGCTCACCAGCCGTAGCGGGAAGGCGGGATACGCAGTATTTT.

Comment on this clonotype: A junction boundary mismatches the germline segment, possibly from a read error. V is TRBV9 and J is TRBJ2-2, with TRBD1 matching 7 bases. The germline CDR1 and CDR2 sequences are SGDLS and YYNGEE. The CDR3 is made up of 15 amino acids. CDR3 protein: CAGSVGQVGTGELFF. In DNA form, the CDR3 reads TGTGCCGGCAGCGTCGGACAGGTCGGCACCGGGGAGCTGTTTTTT.

This clonotype has ten or more counts. V and J are TRBV7-2 and TRBJ2-5, with D maybe TRBD1 (6 bases). This CDR3 has 13 residues. V gave up 5 bases and J gave up 5 bases, with 12 bases separating them. Looked up from germline, CDR1 is SGHTA and CDR2 is FQGNSA. The DNA of the CDR3 is TGTGCCAGCAGCCCACCAGGGGACGAGACCCAGTACTTC. Translating it yields CASSPPGDETQYF. Filled out from reference TRBV7-2 and TRBJ2-5, the complete variable domain reads GAGVSQSPSNKVTEKGKDVELRCDPISGHTALYWYRQSLGQGLEFLIYFQGNSAPDKSGLPSDRFSAERTGGSVSTLTIQRTQQEDSAVYLCASSPPGDETQYFGPGTRLLVL.

The table lists this clonotype with a count of one. This sequence joins TRBV12-3 or TRBV12-4 and TRBJ2-7; the D gene is possibly TRBD1 (5 bases). The CDR3 consists of 13 residues. V shed 3 bases and J shed 7 bases, with 13 bases lying between them. The CDR3 DNA follows: TGTGCCAGCAGTTTGGCAGGGTTTGGGGAGCAGTACTTC. Translation gives CASSLAGFGEQYF.

CDR3 sequence: CASSVVSNQPQHF. CDR3 in DNA: TGTGCCAGCTCGGTCGTTAGCAATCAGCCCCAGCATTTT. V and J are TRBV18 and TRBJ1-5; D gene ambiguous. This CDR3 contains 13 residues. Germline V gene sequence: CDR1 KGHSH, CDR2 LQKENI. V shed 6 bases and J shed 0 bases, with 6 bases lying between them.

V is TRBV7-8 and J is TRBJ2-2; D is tentatively TRBD1 or TRBD2 (5 bases each). CDR3 length equals 16 residues. V lost 1 base and J lost 0, with 9 bases in between. CDR1 SGHVS and CDR2 FQNEAQ come from the germline V gene. CDR3 DNA sequence: TGTGCCAGCAGCTTAGTGGGGGAATCGAACACCGGGGAGCTGTTTTTT. Its protein is CASSLVGESNTGELFF.

Concerning this clonotype: One end of the junction does not line up with germline, which may come from a read error. The CDR3 DNA is TGCAGTCTGAGTGGGGTGGCTTATAGTTCACCCCTCCACTTT. Encoded protein: CSLSGVAYSSPLHF. This chain joins TRBV20-1 and TRBJ1-6; D is undetermined. Germline values: CDR1 DFQATT, CDR2 SNEGSKA (reference sequence). The CDR3 covers 14 residues.

The chain combines TRBV27 with TRBJ2-1; 9 positions agree with TRBD1. CDR3 length: 11 amino acids. Germline CDR1 is MNHEY and CDR2 is SMNVEV (reference sequence). Trimming cost V 4 bases and J 13 bases; bases outside gene matches: 2. CDR3 sequence: CASSSQGAQFF. The CDR3, as DNA: TGTGCCAGCAGTTCACAGGGGGCTCAGTTCTTC.

This chain joins TRBV20-1 and TRBJ2-5; D is perhaps TRBD1 (6 bases). V shed 6 bases and J shed 5 bases, with 13 bases lying between them. There are 12 residues in the CDR3. Germline V gene data show CDR1 as DFQATT and CDR2 as SNEGSKA (reference sequence). CDR3 nucleotide sequence: TGCAGTGCCACCGGACAGTTGGAGACCCAGTACTTC. Translation: CSATGQLETQYF.